The 8 T cell receptor beta chains reported below all come from one sample, sequenced in a study of T cell changes during pregnancy in multiple sclerosis (dated by TCRdb to the late 2010s). The library was produced with the immunoSEQ multiplex PCR assay. TCRdb's version of the immuneACCESS table is confined to in-frame rearrangements and falls short of the full clone set. An unresolved V gene accounts for under half of the shortfall where checked; the remainder is of unknown origin. A total of tens of thousands of clones appear in this sample, 75% to 95% of them only once. Clones ranked in the top ten supply approximately 6.1% of the sample. The source material was CD8+ T cells from peripheral blood mononuclear cells, sampled in the second trimester of pregnancy. The receptors come from a female donor with multiple sclerosis, enrolled in a pregnancy study.

This rearrangement joins TRBV30 to TRBJ2-7; 7 bases align to TRBD2. Trimming removed 2 bases from V and 2 bases from J; junction bases left unmatched: 3. CDR3 length: 13 amino acids. The germline CDR1 and CDR2 sequences are GTSNPN and SVGIG (reference sequence). The CDR3 region has the DNA TGTGCCTGGAGTTCTAGCGGACCCTACGAGCAGTACTTC. As protein: CAWSSSGPYEQYF.

The chain couples TRBV30 to TRBJ2-7; 12 bases fit TRBD2. The length of the CDR3 is 14 residues. Losses at the gene ends were 2 bases for V and 4 bases for J; bases not matched to a gene: 3. Looked up from germline, CDR1 is GTSNPN and CDR2 is SVGIG (reference sequence). The CDR3 nucleotides are TGTGCCTGGAGTTTCGGACTAGCGGGGTACGAGCAGTACTTC. This translates into CAWSFGLAGYEQYF.

V usage is TRBV5-6 and J usage is TRBJ1-1; the match to TRBD1 covers 8 bases. The germline gives CDR1 SGHDT, CDR2 YYEEEE. The CDR3 sequence is 14 residues long. V lost 6 bases, J lost 4 bases, and 8 bases stayed unmatched. CDR3 coding DNA: TGTGCCAGCACCCCAGGGGGCAGCCTCACTGAAGCTTTCTTT. Its protein product is CASTPGGSLTEAFF.

This chain's CDR3 is CASSPFPTGYYGYTF. The DNA of the CDR3 is TGTGCCAGCAGTCCTTTCCCGACAGGCTATTATGGCTACACCTTC. The chain employs TRBV6-5 and TRBJ1-2; maybe TRBD1 (6 bases). Trimming pared 5 bases from V and 5 bases from J, leaving 18 bases between. This CDR3 is built from 15 residues. Germline values: CDR1 MNHEY, CDR2 SVGAGI.

The chain has TRBV14 and TRBJ2-1; 9 nucleotides align to TRBD2. This CDR3 spans 19 amino acids. Per the germline V gene, CDR1 is SGHDN and CDR2 is FVKESK. Unmatched junction bases numbered 20, after V lost 3 bases and J lost 8 bases. The CDR3 DNA sequence: TGTGCCAGCAGCCACCTCTTAGGGCGTAGCGGGAGTAGGAAGGATGAGCAGTTCTTC. It is translated as CASSHLLGRSGSRKDEQFF.

V gene TRBV7-8 combines with J gene TRBJ2-1; TRBD2 matches at 9 bases. Per the germline V gene, CDR1 is SGHVS and CDR2 is FQNEAQ. This CDR3 region has 16 residues. The trim removed 6 bases at V and 7 bases at J, leaving 13 bases unmatched. CDR3 amino acids: CASSKSASGRINEQFF. Written as DNA, the CDR3 is TGTGCCAGCAGTAAGTCGGCCAGCGGGAGGATAAATGAGCAGTTCTTC.

The rearrangement joins TRBV5-6 to TRBJ2-1; D unclear. Germline V gene data show CDR1 as SGHDT and CDR2 as YYEEEE. The CDR3 loop spans 14 amino acids. The V end lost 1 base, the J end lost 6 bases, and 11 bases lay between the germline ends. CDR3 loop: CASSLSSRPNEQFF. The DNA for the CDR3 is TGTGCCAGCAGCTTGAGCTCCAGGCCCAATGAGCAGTTCTTC.

The V gene is TRBV14, the J gene TRBJ1-1, with unresolved D. CDR3 size: 14 residues. The germline CDR1 and CDR2 sequences are SGHDN and FVKESK. Trimming left V 2 bases short and J 1 base short, with 8 bases between. CDR3 loop: CASSQLVRNTEAFF. The CDR3 DNA reads TGTGCCAGCAGCCAACTGGTGAGGAACACTGAAGCTTTCTTT.